The present T cell receptor beta chain was sequenced within a study of blood T cell repertoires in COVID-19. The data were produced by immunoSEQ multiplex PCR, yet TCRdb's version contains in-frame clones alone and is incomplete. The sample includes tens of thousands of clones, around 87% of them seen just once. Germline V gene sequence: CDR1 SQVTM, CDR2 ANQGSEA. V lost 4 bases, J lost 0 bases, and 9 bases lay in between. CDR3 length: 13 residues. The origin of this receptor is a man aged 55 to 70 with active COVID-19. V and J are TRBV29-1 and TRBJ1-2; unclear D gene. Sample: peripheral blood. The CDR3 reads CSVGTGTNYGYTF. The CDR3 nucleotides read TGCAGCGTTGGTACGGGGACTAACTATGGCTACACCTTC. Full variable domain (outside the CDR3, taken from reference TRBV29-1 and TRBJ1-2): SAVISQKPSRDICQRGTSLTIQCQVDSQVTMMFWYRQQPGQSLTLIATANQGSEATYESGFVIDKFPISRPNLTFSTLTVSNMSPEDSSIYLCSVGTGTNYGYTFGSGTRLTVV.